The 13 T cell receptor beta chains presented below share a single source sample, sequenced in a study of Graves' ophthalmopathy and Graves' hyperthyroidism. The authors amplified TCR beta CDR3 regions from RNA transcripts. Scientists carried out first-round RT-PCR using HTBI primers and then a second-round multiplex PCR. TCRdb re-called the multiplex PCR reads with MiXCR, one entry per CDR3 protein. This sample yields some 750,000 distinct CDR3 sequences, of which roughly two fifths are seen a single time; 40% to 55% belongs to the top ten. Sample: peripheral blood. The receptor set was obtained from an adult man with Graves' ophthalmopathy.

This rearrangement joins TRBV7-9 to TRBJ2-7; D remains unclear. Looked up from germline, CDR1 is SEHNR and CDR2 is FQNEAQ (reference sequence). V dropped 5 bases and J dropped 7 bases, with 12 bases sitting between them. This CDR3 spans 12 amino acids. The CDR3 DNA sequence: TGTGCCAGCAGCCTCCCCGAGAGGGAGCAGTACTTC. It is translated as CASSLPEREQYF.

The chain couples TRBV7-2 to TRBJ1-4; D unresolved. The CDR3 has 14 amino acids. V was cut by 1 base and J by 8 bases, with 11 bases left in between. CDR1 and CDR2 from the germline V gene are SGHTA and FQGNSA. The CDR3 DNA is TGTGCCAGCAGCTTAGTAGGAGCTGGGGAAAAACTGTTTTTT. It codes for CASSLVGAGEKLFF.

To note about this clonotype: It may be a read error: a sequence one base away is much more abundant. This chain connects TRBV10-3 to TRBJ1-2; TRBD1 might be the D (5 bases). Trimming took off 10 bases at V and 6 bases at J, with 15 bases between the two ends. Germline values: CDR1 ENHRY, CDR2 SYGVKD. This CDR3 contains 12 residues. CDR3 coding DNA: TGTGCCAGTAGAAAGGGGAACCATGGCTACACCTTC. This encodes CASRKGNHGYTF.

This rearrangement joins TRBV5-4 to TRBJ1-2; D is unclear. Trimming pared 0 bases from V and 4 bases from J, leaving 13 bases between. The length of the CDR3 is 15 residues. Germline V lookup: CDR1 SGHNT, CDR2 YYREEE (reference sequence). DNA of the CDR3: TGTGCCAGCAGCTTGGAGGCAGGCTCAACCTATGGCTACACCTTC. It is translated as CASSLEAGSTYGYTF.

The CDR3, as DNA: TGTGCCAGCAGCCCCGCCGCGGTCACAGATACGCAGTATTTT. Translation: CASSPAAVTDTQYF. The chain employs TRBV11-2 and TRBJ2-3; no definite D call. Germline CDR1 SGHAT, CDR2 FQNNGV. CDR3 length equals 14 residues. Trimming left V 5 bases short and J 2 bases short, with 11 bases between.

In its sample, this clonotype was seen many times. J is TRBJ2-5 and V is TRBV11-2; 7 bases are a match to TRBD1. CDR3 length: 16 amino acids. Germline trimming cut 4 bases from V and 5 bases from J; bases unmatched to any gene: 13. CDR1 and CDR2 (germline): SGHAT, FQNNGV. CDR3 region: CASSSRTGWRFETQYF. As DNA, the CDR3 is TGTGCCAGCAGCTCGCGGACAGGTTGGAGGTTCGAGACCCAGTACTTC.

The chain recombines TRBV24-1 with TRBJ1-4, with 10 positions matching TRBD1. Germline lookup yields CDR1 KGHDR and CDR2 SFDVKD. The CDR3 extends over 14 amino acids. The V gene end was trimmed by 4 bases and the J gene end by 10 bases; junction bases not matched to a gene: 5. The CDR3 loop is CATSDPGTGVKLFF. For the CDR3, the DNA is TGTGCCACCAGTGACCCAGGGACAGGGGTAAAACTGTTTTTT.

This clonotype showed up just a few times. This sequence joins TRBV7-9 and TRBJ1-2; D might be TRBD1 (6 bases). CDR1 and CDR2 from the germline V gene are SEHNR and FQNEAQ (reference sequence). The CDR3 consists of 13 residues. The V end lost 3 bases, the J end lost 8 bases, and 13 bases lay between the germline ends. DNA for the CDR3: TGTGCCAGCAGCTTGTCAGGGGCCGGAGGCTACACCTTC. This sequence encodes CASSLSGAGGYTF.

In this sample, this clonotype turned up many times. The chain joins TRBV9 to TRBJ1-3; maybe TRBD1 (5 bases). From germline, CDR1 is SGDLS and CDR2 YYNGEE. This CDR3 has 15 amino acids. Trimming cost V 2 bases and J 4 bases, with 13 bases left between them. The chain's CDR3 is CASSVPRVAGNTIYF. The CDR3, as DNA: TGTGCCAGCAGCGTCCCCAGGGTGGCGGGAAACACCATATATTTT.

This clonotype appeared a few times. The chain links TRBV4-2 to TRBJ1-2, with D uncertain. V shed 0 bases and J shed 4 bases, with 9 bases lying between them. Germline loops: CDR1 LGHNA, CDR2 YNFKEQ. The CDR3 runs 14 residues. The CDR3 sequence is CASSQEPLLYGYTF. As DNA, the CDR3 is TGTGCCAGCAGCCAAGAACCTCTTCTCTATGGCTACACCTTC.

This clonotype was seen ten or more times. This chain joins TRBV10-3 and TRBJ1-5; D remains unclear. V lost 2 bases and J lost 3, with 20 bases in between. The germline V gene has CDR1 ENHRY and CDR2 SYGVKD. The CDR3 sequence is 18 residues long. The CDR3 DNA sequence: TGTGCCATCAGTGAGGGCCGTCGGGGTTTCGGTATCAATCAGCCCCAGCATTTT. It yields the protein CAISEGRRGFGINQPQHF.

Note on this clonotype: It may be a read error: a sequence one base away is much more abundant. The chain uses TRBV10-3 and TRBJ1-2, with TRBD1 identical over 10 bases. The CDR3 consists of 14 residues. Germline loops: CDR1 ENHRY, CDR2 SYGVKD. Unmatched junction bases numbered 7, after V lost 4 bases and J lost 8 bases. The CDR3, as DNA: TGTGCCATCAGTGGCGACAGGGGGCTCGGGGGCTACACCTTC. This gives the protein CAISGDRGLGGYTF.

This clonotype was counted between two and nine times. This clone may be a read error of a much larger clone one base away. V is TRBV6-4 and J is TRBJ2-2, with 8 bases identical to TRBD2. This CDR3 is built from 14 residues. In germline, CDR1 is MRHNA, CDR2 SNTAGT. The V and J ends lost 2 bases and 4 bases, in that order; junction bases with no gene match: 0. CDR3 coding DNA: TGTGCCAGCAGTGACAGCGGGAGCACCGGGGAGCTGTTTTTT. Translating it yields CASSDSGSTGELFF.